This entry lists 5 T cell receptor beta chains sequenced from one sample in a study of human T cells and chemical hapten exposure. From the RACE reads, TCRdb called clonotypes with MiXCR, one entry per CDR3 protein. The sample consists of 85,000 to 90,000 distinct CDR3 sequences, 9.6% of them appearing once. Noted time point: pre-sensitization, week 0. Sample treatment: therapeutic diphenylcyclopropenone sensitization with weekly scalp DPC. Sequencing was performed on whole blood, taken in connection with sensitization to the hapten diphenylcyclopropenone (DPC). These receptors were taken from a middle-aged woman with alopecia areata. Some clones in this sample may be carry-over from other donors' samples.

The V call is TRBV7-2, the J call TRBJ2-5; D gene ambiguous. Trimming removed 1 base at V and 0 bases at J, with 12 bases between. Germline V gene sequence: CDR1 SGHTA, CDR2 FQGNSA. This CDR3 comprises 16 residues. DNA of the CDR3: TGTGCCAGCAGCTTAGAGGCTACCCGGTACCAAGAGACCCAGTACTTC. It yields the protein CASSLEATRYQETQYF.

This clonotype occurred many times. V and J are TRBV29-1 and TRBJ2-5, with 8 bases lining up with TRBD1. The CDR3 length is 15 residues. CDR1 is SQVTM, CDR2 ANQGSEA, per germline. The ends lost 4 bases at V and 1 base at J; junction bases unmatched: 8. The CDR3 loop is CSVGARGQVQETQYF. DNA of the CDR3: TGCAGCGTTGGGGCCCGGGGACAGGTCCAAGAGACCCAGTACTTC.

This chain joins TRBV10-1 and TRBJ1-4; no clear D gene. Trimming shortened V by 4 bases and J by 3 bases, and 6 bases separated the two germline ends. This CDR3 is 13 amino acids long. Germline CDR1 WNHNN, CDR2 SYGVQD (reference sequence). The CDR3 nucleotides read TGCGCCAGCAGTGGACGGCCTAATGAAAAACTGTTTTTT. The encoded protein is CASSGRPNEKLFF.

There are many counts of this clonotype. The rearrangement uses TRBV18 and TRBJ1-1, with D perhaps matching TRBD1 (5 bases). CDR1 and CDR2 from the germline V gene are KGHSH and LQKENI. Trimming took 7 bases from V and 5 from J, leaving 14 bases between them. This CDR3 region has 13 residues. CDR3 in amino acids: CASLRQSGTEAFF. As DNA, the CDR3 is TGTGCCAGCTTAAGGCAATCAGGGACTGAAGCTTTCTTT.

In this sample, this clonotype turned up a few times. CDR3 DNA: TGTGCCAGCAGCCCTTTGAAGAATAGTTGGCAAGAGACCCAGTACTTC. Encoded protein: CASSPLKNSWQETQYF. The V gene is TRBV28, the J gene TRBJ2-5; D unclear. Germline lookup yields CDR1 MDHEN and CDR2 SYDVKM. V shed 6 bases and J shed 2 bases, with 19 bases lying between them. The CDR3 length is 16 residues.